This passage covers 26 T cell receptor beta chains from one sample sequenced in a study of cytomegalovirus exposure and HLA in healthy donors. Primers for the PCR totalled 60 Vbeta and 13 Jbeta. This table comes from immunoSEQ multiplex PCR, and its TCRdb copy is limited to in-frame clones, with some not included. Of under 200,000 clones detected, around 88% appear once; the ten largest clones hold approximately 0.31%. Sequencing was carried out using PBMCs. The source is a woman aged 30 to 39 in good health and CMV-seronegative.

CDR3 region: CASSFGGGLGEQFF. DNA for the CDR3: TGTGCCAGCAGCTTTGGGGGGGGCTTGGGTGAGCAGTTCTTC. The chain combines TRBV11-1 with TRBJ2-1; D is possibly TRBD2 (7 bases). Trimming stripped 3 bases from V and 9 bases from J, with 15 bases between. The CDR3 has 14 amino acids. Germline V gene sequence: CDR1 SGHAT, CDR2 FQDESV (reference sequence).

This clone occurred a few times. V is TRBV7-8 and J is TRBJ1-2, with D perhaps TRBD1 (5 bases). This CDR3 contains 14 residues. CDR1 is SGHVS, CDR2 FQNEAQ, per germline. V shed 5 bases and J shed 7 bases, with 17 bases lying between them. CDR3 DNA: TGTGCCAGCAGCCACGCGCAGGGAATGGGTGGCTACACCTTC. It specifies CASSHAQGMGGYTF.

The rearrangement uses TRBV19 and TRBJ2-6; TRBD2 might be the D (6 bases). This CDR3 comprises 14 residues. Trimming took off 6 bases at V and 2 bases at J, with 8 bases between the two ends. Germline values: CDR1 LNHDA, CDR2 SQIVND (reference sequence). In DNA form, the CDR3 reads TGTGCCAGTAGACCTAGCGCTGGGGCCAACGTCCTGACTTTC. This encodes CASRPSAGANVLTF.

The chain carries TRBV20-1 and TRBJ2-7, with TRBD1 as a possible D gene (6 bases). Trimming pared 7 bases from V and 1 base from J, leaving 8 bases between. Germline CDR1 reads DFQATT; CDR2 reads SNEGSKA (reference sequence). CDR3 length: 11 amino acids. This CDR3 reads CSVQGSYEQYF. CDR3 nucleotide sequence: TGCAGTGTCCAGGGGTCCTACGAGCAGTACTTC.

The gene calls are TRBV5-1 and TRBJ1-5; the match to TRBD1 covers 8 bases. J gave up 7 bases and V 2 bases, and 2 bases lay outside the gene matches. The CDR3 consists of 13 residues. Per germline, CDR1 SGHRS and CDR2 YFSETQ. CDR3 DNA: TGCGCCAGCAGCTTTACAGGGGGGCAGCCCCAGCATTTT. Translated: CASSFTGGQPQHF.

The chain couples TRBV7-4 to TRBJ1-2; 7 bases agree with TRBD1. This CDR3 is 14 amino acids long. Looked up from germline, CDR1 is SGHVT and CDR2 is SQSDAQ. The ends lost 3 bases at V and 7 bases at J; junction bases unmatched: 8. CDR3 DNA sequence: TGTGCCAGCAGCTTCAAGACAGGGTGGAGTGGCTACACCTTC. This gives the protein CASSFKTGWSGYTF.

The chain combines TRBV18 with TRBJ2-2, with 7 nucleotides matching TRBD2. Germline-derived CDR1 and CDR2 are KGHSH and LQKENI. With 3 bases clipped from V and 3 bases from J, the junction kept 1 base outside the gene matches. The CDR3 runs to 14 residues. CDR3 in DNA: TGTGCCAGCTCACCCGGGGGGTACACCGGGGAGCTGTTTTTT. Translation gives CASSPGGYTGELFF. The full variable domain, rest sourced from reference TRBV18 and TRBJ2-2, is NAGVMQNPRHLVRRRGQEARLRCSPMKGHSHVYWYRQLPEEGLKFMVYLQKENIIDESGMPKERFSAEFPKEGPSILRIQQVVRGDSAAYFCASSPGGYTGELFFGEGSRLTVL.

The V and J genes are TRBV18 and TRBJ2-7, with 9 bases matching TRBD1. The trim removed 3 bases at V and 6 bases at J, leaving 3 bases unmatched. The germline gives CDR1 KGHSH, CDR2 LQKENI. The CDR3 sequence is 13 residues long. DNA of the CDR3: TGTGCCAGCTCACCCGGGACAGGGCTCGAGCAGTACTTC. This sequence encodes CASSPGTGLEQYF.

The rearrangement links TRBV7-9 to TRBJ2-3, with a tentative D call TRBD1 (5 bases). The germline gives CDR1 SEHNR, CDR2 FQNEAQ (reference sequence). Trimming removed 4 bases from V and 0 bases from J, with 14 bases in between. The length of the CDR3 is 16 residues. The CDR3, as DNA: TGTGCCAGCAGCTCATACCAGGGCGACAGCACAGATACGCAGTATTTT. Translated, it gives CASSSYQGDSTDTQYF.

The chain couples TRBV5-1 to TRBJ2-3; 8 bases agree with TRBD2. The CDR3 spans 17 residues. Germline loops: CDR1 SGHRS, CDR2 YFSETQ. V was clipped by 9 bases and J by 3 bases; unmatched bases: 18. The CDR3 region is CATRGGNSVLGTDTQYF. The CDR3 nucleotides are TGCGCCACCCGGGGGGGAAACTCCGTACTGGGGACAGATACGCAGTATTTT. The full variable domain, rest sourced from reference TRBV5-1 and TRBJ2-3, is KAGVTQTPRYLIKTRGQQVTLSCSPISGHRSVSWYQQTPGQGLQFLFEYFSETQRNKGNFPGRFSGRQFSNSRSEMNVSTLELGDSALYLCATRGGNSVLGTDTQYFGPGTRLTVL.

The V and J genes are TRBV28 and TRBJ2-6, with D perhaps matching TRBD1 (7 bases). Germline CDR1 and CDR2: MDHEN and SYDVKM. Trimming removed 3 bases from V and 1 base from J, with 13 bases in between. The CDR3 contains 17 residues. The CDR3 bases are TGTGCCAGCAGTTTCGGAGCAGGGGGGTCTGGGGCCAACGTCCTGACTTTC. It translates to CASSFGAGGSGANVLTF.

The chain couples TRBV18 to TRBJ1-1; the D gene is possibly TRBD1 (5 bases). The germline V gene encodes CDR1 KGHSH and CDR2 LQKENI. The V end was cut by 0 bases, the J end by 2 bases, with 10 bases between. This CDR3 has 15 amino acids. The chain's CDR3 is CASSPPARVNTEAFF. The DNA of the CDR3 is TGTGCCAGCTCACCACCGGCCAGGGTCAACACTGAAGCTTTCTTT. The full variable domain, completed using reference TRBV18 and TRBJ1-1, is NAGVMQNPRHLVRRRGQEARLRCSPMKGHSHVYWYRQLPEEGLKFMVYLQKENIIDESGMPKERFSAEFPKEGPSILRIQQVVRGDSAAYFCASSPPARVNTEAFFGQGTRLTVV.

The chain recombines TRBV5-4 with TRBJ2-1; D gene unclear. Germline lookup yields CDR1 SGHNT and CDR2 YYREEE (reference sequence). The CDR3 has 15 residues. The V end was cut by 0 bases, the J end by 0 bases, with 7 bases between. CDR3 bases: TGTGCCAGCAGCTTGGACTCTCCCTCCTACAATGAGCAGTTCTTC. Amino acid sequence: CASSLDSPSYNEQFF. The full variable domain, its missing parts supplied by reference TRBV5-4 and TRBJ2-1, is ETGVTQSPTHLIKTRGQQVTLRCSSQSGHNTVSWYQQALGQGPQFIFQYYREEENGRGNFPPRFSGLQFPNYSSELNVNALELDDSALYLCASSLDSPSYNEQFFGPGTRLTVL.

The chain combines TRBV5-1 with TRBJ1-2; 7 bases align to TRBD1. The CDR3 runs to 15 residues. Germline values: CDR1 SGHRS, CDR2 YFSETQ. Losses at the gene ends were 5 bases for V and 2 bases for J; bases not matched to a gene: 9. The CDR3 protein is CASSYQGDGNYGYTF. The CDR3 DNA follows: TGCGCCAGCAGTTACCAGGGGGATGGGAACTATGGCTACACCTTC. The whole variable domain, remainder taken from reference TRBV5-1 and TRBJ1-2, is KAGVTQTPRYLIKTRGQQVTLSCSPISGHRSVSWYQQTPGQGLQFLFEYFSETQRNKGNFPGRFSGRQFSNSRSEMNVSTLELGDSALYLCASSYQGDGNYGYTFGSGTRLTVV.

This chain links TRBV7-9 with TRBJ2-1, with D tentatively TRBD1 (6 bases). Trimming removed 6 bases from V and 0 bases from J, with 15 bases in between. Germline V gene lookup returns CDR1 SEHNR and CDR2 FQNEAQ (reference sequence). The CDR3 consists of 16 residues. CDR3 sequence: CASRPDRSSSYNEQFF. The CDR3 DNA follows: TGTGCCAGCAGGCCAGACAGGTCGAGCTCCTACAATGAGCAGTTCTTC.

The V call is TRBV27, the J call TRBJ2-6; TRBD2 matches at 9 bases. The germline CDR1 and CDR2 sequences are MNHEY and SMNVEV (reference sequence). CDR3 length equals 17 residues. V dropped 3 bases and J dropped 0; count of bases not matched to a gene: 3. The CDR3 loop reads CASSFRLADSGANVLTF. DNA for the CDR3: TGTGCCAGCAGTTTTAGACTAGCGGACTCTGGGGCCAACGTCCTGACTTTC.

This clone showed up just a few times. The chain employs TRBV28 and TRBJ2-7; 8 positions agree with TRBD1. This CDR3 comprises 15 residues. The germline V gene has CDR1 MDHEN and CDR2 SYDVKM. V shed 4 bases and J 0 bases; nucleotides not matched to a gene: 5. CDR3 in amino acids: CASSSPQGGSYEQYF. The CDR3, as DNA: TGTGCCAGCAGTTCCCCACAGGGGGGCTCCTACGAGCAGTACTTC.

The V gene is TRBV7-9, the J gene TRBJ2-1; 7 nucleotides agree with TRBD1. The V gene end was trimmed by 0 bases and the J gene end by 4 bases; junction bases not matched to a gene: 3. The CDR3 is 15 residues long. Germline CDR1 is SEHNR and CDR2 is FQNEAQ (reference sequence). The CDR3 region is CASSLALGQYNEQFF. DNA of the CDR3: TGTGCCAGCAGCTTAGCGTTGGGACAGTACAATGAGCAGTTCTTC. Filled out from reference TRBV7-9 and TRBJ2-1, the complete variable domain reads DTGVSQNPRHKITKRGQNVTFRCDPISEHNRLYWYRQTLGQGPEFLTYFQNEAQLEKSRLLSDRFSAERPKGSFSTLEIQRTEQGDSAMYLCASSLALGQYNEQFFGPGTRLTVL.

The genes are TRBV5-1 and TRBJ2-4, with 10 bases fitting TRBD2. Germline V gene lookup returns CDR1 SGHRS and CDR2 YFSETQ. J lost 0 bases, V lost 0 bases, and 9 bases had no gene match. CDR3 length equals 19 residues. In DNA form, the CDR3 reads TGCGCCAGCAGCTTGGGACTAGCGGGCTTCGATCTAGCCAAAAACATTCAGTACTTC. This encodes CASSLGLAGFDLAKNIQYF.

V is TRBV19 and J is TRBJ2-1, with TRBD2 identical over 10 bases. The V gene's germline CDR1 is LNHDA and CDR2 SQIVND (reference sequence). V shed 6 bases, J shed 3 bases, and the junction held 5 bases outside the gene matches. The CDR3 covers 15 residues. The CDR3 sequence: CASRPTSGHYNEQFF. The CDR3 nucleotides read TGTGCCAGTAGGCCGACTAGCGGGCACTACAATGAGCAGTTCTTC. Together with reference TRBV19 and TRBJ2-1, the CDR3 gives the full variable domain: DGGITQSPKYLFRKEGQNVTLSCEQNLNHDAMYWYRQDPGQGLRLIYYSQIVNDFQKGDIAEGYSVSREKKESFPLTVTSAQKNPTAFYLCASRPTSGHYNEQFFGPGTRLTVL.

This rearrangement joins TRBV10-1 to TRBJ2-1, with D perhaps TRBD2 (5 bases). The CDR3 consists of 15 residues. From germline, CDR1 is WNHNN and CDR2 SYGVQD (reference sequence). V was shortened by 1 base and J by 0 bases, with 7 bases between the two germline ends. The DNA of the CDR3 is TGCGCCAGCAGTGAGTTTCGGGGCTCCTACAATGAGCAGTTCTTC. It specifies CASSEFRGSYNEQFF.

The CDR3 DNA reads as TGCGCCAGCAGCCAGCTAGCGGGAGTCCAAGAGACCCAGTACTTC. It codes for CASSQLAGVQETQYF. The chain employs TRBV4-1 and TRBJ2-5, with TRBD2 matching 10 bases. Germline-derived CDR1 and CDR2 are MGHRA and YSYEKL. The V gene end was trimmed by 3 bases and the J gene end by 1 base; junction bases not matched to a gene: 2. The CDR3 extends over 15 amino acids.

In this sample, this clone turned up once. V is TRBV6-1 and J is TRBJ1-1, with TRBD1 matching 7 bases. Germline CDR1 reads MNHNS; CDR2 reads SASEGT. V was clipped by 4 bases and J by 10 bases; unmatched bases: 9. This CDR3 has 13 residues. CDR3 DNA sequence: TGTGCCAGCAGTGCCAGACAGGGTAGGGCAGCTTTCTTT. Translated: CASSARQGRAAFF.

CDR3 amino acids: CASSVTGEGQPQHF. The CDR3 DNA reads TGTGCCAGCAGTGTGACGGGAGAGGGTCAGCCCCAGCATTTT. The rearrangement joins TRBV2 to TRBJ1-5; no clear D. The CDR3 loop spans 14 amino acids. CDR1 SNHLY and CDR2 FYNNEI come from the germline V gene. V lost 4 bases to trimming and J lost 6 bases, with 13 bases between them.

V gene TRBV29-1 combines with J gene TRBJ1-5; D is perhaps TRBD1 (6 bases). V gave up 0 bases and J gave up 6 bases, with 12 bases separating them. In germline, CDR1 is SQVTM, CDR2 ANQGSEA. There are 14 residues in the CDR3. CDR3 DNA sequence: TGCAGCGTTGAAGAAGGAGGGGGGGGTCAGCCCCAGCATTTT. Its protein is CSVEEGGGGQPQHF. The variable domain in full, completed from reference TRBV29-1 and TRBJ1-5, reads SAVISQKPSRDICQRGTSLTIQCQVDSQVTMMFWYRQQPGQSLTLIATANQGSEATYESGFVIDKFPISRPNLTFSTLTVSNMSPEDSSIYLCSVEEGGGGQPQHFGDGTRLSIL.

V is TRBV6-1 and J is TRBJ2-1; 12 bases line up with TRBD2. V lost 8 bases and J lost 3; bases outside the gene matches: 2. Germline lookup yields CDR1 MNHNS and CDR2 SASEGT. CDR3 length: 14 amino acids. The DNA for the CDR3 is TGTGCCAGCCGACTAGCGGGAGACTACAATGAGCAGTTCTTC. Translating gives CASRLAGDYNEQFF.